Sequencing of this T cell receptor beta chain was carried out in a study of cytomegalovirus exposure and HLA in healthy donors. Background on the study: Samples from HLA-typed donors yielded about 85 million unique TCRs in an early data release. Whole-study results and caveats: There were several of the most significant clusters that appeared linked to common viral pathogens in a later analysis. It has been reported that TCR beta sequences accurately predicted the HLA-A and HLA-B alleles of most subjects.

This CDR3 spans 15 amino acids. With 7 bases clipped from V and 7 bases from J, the junction kept 11 bases outside the gene matches. In germline, CDR1 is MNHNS, CDR2 SASEGT. Each donor's status was that of a healthy bone marrow donor. A remark on this clone: Its matching antigen is unknown.

PCR involved 60 Vbeta and 13 Jbeta primers. Libraries were prepared by immunoSEQ multiplex PCR; TCRdb keeps only in-frame clonotypes and omits some of them. The sample holds under 200,000 clones, 82% seen once. The receptor comes from a girl aged 2-10 years in good health and CMV-seropositive. The sequenced material came from PBMCs. The rearrangement links TRBV6-1 to TRBJ2-1; 9 bases agree with TRBD2. The CDR3 bases are TGTGCCAGCACAGTAGCGGGAGTATTAGTGAATGAGCAGTTCTTC. Protein sequence: CASTVAGVLVNEQFF.